The subject of this entry is one TCR beta chain. This entry is derived from a study of control samples from healthy donors and cancer patients. Germline V gene lookup returns CDR1 MNHEY and CDR2 SVGAGI. The V end was cut by 7 bases, the J end by 4 bases, with 16 bases between. The CDR3 length is 14 residues. Assay: immunoSEQ multiplex PCR; the TCRdb copy retains only in-frame clones and omits some. The repertoire has approximately 140,000 clones, 80% to 90% of them found once; the top ten carry just over 8.5%. This TCR was recovered from a woman aged 25 to 39 in good health. The rearrangement links TRBV6-5 to TRBJ1-2; a possible D gene is TRBD1 (5 bases). Sequencing input: blood. CDR3 bases: TGTGCCAGCACTCCCCAGGGATGGGGCTATGGCTACACCTTC. It is translated as CASTPQGWGYGYTF.